This T cell receptor beta chain stems from a study of blood T cell repertoires in COVID-19. Study summary: Acute and convalescent COVID-19 specimens originated in the United States, Italy and Spain.

Using immunoSEQ multiplex PCR, the repertoire was profiled, and TCRdb retains in-frame clones only, with some absent. The data contain about 160,000 clones, around four fifths of them singletons. V lost 2 bases and J 0 bases, leaving 4 bases between the germline ends. Per germline, CDR1 MDHEN and CDR2 SYDVKM. This CDR3 has 13 amino acids. This chain joins TRBV28 and TRBJ1-1; D ambiguous. This TCR derives from a man aged 65-85 years with acute or convalescent COVID-19. Material: peripheral blood. The DNA for the CDR3 is TGTGCCAGCAGTTTAACACTGAACACTGAAGCTTTCTTT. It encodes CASSLTLNTEAFF. The full variable domain, completed using reference TRBV28 and TRBJ1-1, is DVKVTQSSRYLVKRTGEKVFLECVQDMDHENMFWYRQDPGLGLRLIYFSYDVKMKEKGDIPEGYSVSREKKERFSLILESASTNQTSMYLCASSLTLNTEAFFGQGTRLTVV.